The 28 T cell receptor beta chains below were found in one sample sequenced in a study of shared clonotypes between healthy human individuals. The repertoire was sequenced with immunoSEQ multiplex PCR; TCRdb's copy has only in-frame clones and lacks some. The sample contains about 2.3 million clones, 93% of which appear only once. Sequencing was carried out using naive CD4+ T cells from PBMCs. The subset: CD45RA+ positively selected. Source of these receptors: a man younger than 35 in good health. Some clones in this sample may be carry-over from other donors' samples.

This clone has only a few counts. The V call is TRBV18, the J call TRBJ1-5; D gene uncertain. With 2 bases removed from V and 5 bases from J, the gap between germline ends came to 7 bases. The length of the CDR3 is 13 residues. The germline V gene has CDR1 KGHSH and CDR2 LQKENI. CDR3 nucleotide sequence: TGTGCCAGCTCACCAACTTGGGATCAGCCCCAGCATTTT. Its protein product is CASSPTWDQPQHF.

This rearrangement joins TRBV14 to TRBJ2-7; D is undetermined. The CDR3 is 12 residues long. V lost 3 bases, J lost 6 bases, and 9 bases lay in between. Germline V lookup: CDR1 SGHDN, CDR2 FVKESK. The CDR3 DNA is TGTGCCAGCAGCCAGGGCGTGTTCGAGCAGTACTTC. Its translation is CASSQGVFEQYF.

The CDR3, as DNA: TGTGCCATCAGTGAGTCGACTAGCGGGAGTGAGACCCAGTACTTC. Translating gives CAISESTSGSETQYF. This sequence joins TRBV10-3 and TRBJ2-5; 12 nucleotides align to TRBD2. The CDR3 spans 15 residues. The trim removed 0 bases at V and 5 bases at J, leaving 1 base unmatched. Germline V gene sequence: CDR1 ENHRY, CDR2 SYGVKD.

This clone has just one count. V and J are TRBV6-6 and TRBJ1-1; D perhaps matches TRBD1 (5 bases). V lost 8 bases and J lost 0, with 10 bases in between. The V gene's germline CDR1 is MNHNY and CDR2 SVGAGI (reference sequence). CDR3 size: 13 residues. CDR3 protein: CASGTDMNTEAFF. The CDR3 DNA reads as TGTGCCAGCGGGACCGACATGAACACTGAAGCTTTCTTT.

The gene calls are TRBV6-5 and TRBJ2-7; 7 positions match TRBD2. CDR3 length: 15 amino acids. The V segment lost 2 bases and the J segment 7 bases; nucleotides outside the gene matches: 11. Germline loops: CDR1 MNHEY, CDR2 SVGAGI. For the CDR3, the DNA is TGTGCCAGCAGTTACGGGAGGGACCAGTTTTGGGAGCAGTACTTC. It translates to CASSYGRDQFWEQYF.

This chain uses TRBV4-1 with TRBJ2-7; D is possibly TRBD1 (6 bases). CDR1 and CDR2 (germline): MGHRA, YSYEKL. V lost 5 bases and J lost 3, with 17 bases in between. The CDR3 sequence is 15 residues long. CDR3 nucleotide sequence: TGCGCCAGCAGCAAAATTGCAGGGGCCGGCTACGAGCAGTACTTC. It translates to CASSKIAGAGYEQYF.

Points on this clone: Other nucleotide sequences from this sample produce the same CDR3. V usage is TRBV6-5 and J usage is TRBJ1-5; D is ambiguous. In germline, CDR1 is MNHEY, CDR2 SVGAGI. Deletions cut 0 bases from V and 9 bases from J, with 6 bases between. The CDR3 length is 12 residues. The DNA for the CDR3 is TGTGCCAGCAGTTACTCCACCGGGCCCCAGCATTTT. Translation gives CASSYSTGPQHF.

The chain has TRBV5-6 and TRBJ2-7; 8 bases agree with TRBD1. The CDR3 length is 16 residues. V was clipped by 0 bases and J by 4 bases; unmatched bases: 9. The germline gives CDR1 SGHDT, CDR2 YYEEEE. CDR3 sequence (DNA): TGTGCCAGCAGCTTGGTCGGGGCAGGGGGCCAATACGAGCAGTACTTC. As protein: CASSLVGAGGQYEQYF.

The V call is TRBV7-8, the J call TRBJ2-3; TRBD2 matches at 10 bases. V lost 2 bases and J lost 6; bases outside the gene matches: 5. CDR3 length: 15 amino acids. Germline-derived CDR1 and CDR2 are SGHVS and FQNEAQ. The CDR3 DNA reads TGTGCCAGCAGCTTATCTCTAGCGGGAGTGGATACGCAGTATTTT. This translates into CASSLSLAGVDTQYF. Using reference TRBV7-8 and TRBJ2-3 for the parts outside the CDR3, the full variable domain is GAGVSQSPRYKVAKRGQDVALRCDPISGHVSLFWYQQALGQGPEFLTYFQNEAQLDKSGLPSDRFFAERPEGSVSTLKIQRTQQEDSAVYLCASSLSLAGVDTQYFGPGTRLTVL.

The chain has TRBV5-1 and TRBJ2-3; no reliable D call. CDR3 length equals 14 residues. CDR1 is SGHRS, CDR2 YFSETQ, per germline. Trimming shortened V by 1 base and J by 6 bases, and 12 bases separated the two germline ends. The CDR3 DNA reads TGCGCCAGCAGCTTGTTCTCCACGAGCGATACGCAGTATTTT. Translated, it gives CASSLFSTSDTQYF.

J is TRBJ2-7 and V is TRBV6-6; TRBD1 matches 8 bases. The CDR3 runs to 15 residues. J gave up 4 bases and V 2 bases, and 7 bases lay outside the gene matches. The germline CDR1 and CDR2 sequences are MNHNY and SVGAGI (reference sequence). The CDR3 DNA reads as TGTGCCAGCAGTTACAAGACAGGGGACTGGTACGAGCAGTACTTC. It codes for CASSYKTGDWYEQYF.

CDR3 in amino acids: CASSLRQGHEKLFF. CDR3 in DNA: TGTGCCAGCAGCTTGAGACAGGGGCATGAAAAACTGTTTTTT. This chain links TRBV5-8 with TRBJ1-4, with 8 bases that match TRBD1. This CDR3 is 14 amino acids long. Trimming took 1 base from V and 6 from J; bases not matched to a gene: 2. From germline, CDR1 is SGHTS and CDR2 YDEGEE.

V gene TRBV7-2 combines with J gene TRBJ2-1, with D perhaps matching TRBD1 or TRBD2 (7 bases each). V lost 4 bases and J 3 bases, leaving 16 bases between the germline ends. The CDR3 has 16 residues. CDR1 and CDR2 from the germline V gene are SGHTA and FQGNSA. The CDR3 spells CASSSRGTTSYNEQFF. As DNA, the CDR3 is TGTGCCAGCAGCTCCAGGGGGACTACCAGCTACAATGAGCAGTTCTTC.

The genes are TRBV28 and TRBJ1-3, with a tentative D call TRBD1 (6 bases). CDR3 length: 17 amino acids. Per germline, CDR1 MDHEN and CDR2 SYDVKM. V lost 1 base and J 3 bases, leaving 16 bases between the germline ends. The CDR3 region is CASSLFSAGESGNTIYF. Written as DNA, the CDR3 is TGTGCCAGCAGTTTATTCTCGGCAGGGGAGAGTGGAAACACCATATATTTT.

V usage is TRBV10-2 and J usage is TRBJ2-7, with D possibly TRBD2 on 6 matching bases. Germline lookup yields CDR1 WSHSY and CDR2 SAAADI. Trimming stripped 4 bases from V and 5 bases from J, with 15 bases between. The CDR3 is 14 residues long. This chain's CDR3 is CASSGRLGSDEQYF. CDR3 in DNA: TGCGCCAGCAGTGGGCGACTAGGCAGCGACGAGCAGTACTTC.

The J gene is TRBJ1-2, the V gene TRBV6-6; D remains ambiguous. Germline-derived CDR1 and CDR2 are MNHNY and SVGAGI (reference sequence). V lost 8 bases and J lost 8, with 12 bases in between. This CDR3 is built from 11 residues. CDR3 coding DNA: TGTGCCAGCGAGGGCCCGGGAGGCTACACCTTC. It encodes CASEGPGGYTF.

The rearrangement uses TRBV12-5 and TRBJ1-1; D is unresolved. Germline V gene lookup returns CDR1 LGHNT and CDR2 FRNRAP. The CDR3 sequence is 11 residues long. Between the trimmed V and J ends, which lost 5 bases and 4 bases, there was a span of 5 bases. The DNA of the CDR3 is TGTGCTAGTGGTCCGGGCACTGAAGCTTTCTTT. Translated: CASGPGTEAFF.

The rearrangement joins TRBV14 to TRBJ1-2; weak D call: TRBD1 (5 bases). The CDR3 covers 16 residues. The V and J ends lost 1 base and 3 bases respectively, with 15 bases between them. Germline loops: CDR1 SGHDN, CDR2 FVKESK. CDR3 DNA sequence: TGTGCCAGCAGCCAAGGGTATGGGGGTTCCTACTATGGCTACACCTTC. Translation gives CASSQGYGGSYYGYTF.

The genes are TRBV7-9 and TRBJ1-2, with 9 bases matching TRBD1. This CDR3 spans 15 amino acids. Unmatched junction bases numbered 8, after V lost 5 bases and J lost 4 bases. The germline CDR1 and CDR2 sequences are SEHNR and FQNEAQ (reference sequence). CDR3 DNA sequence: TGTGCCAGCAGCACCGACAGGGGGACGGGCTATGGCTACACCTTC. Protein product: CASSTDRGTGYGYTF.

The rearrangement joins TRBV6-1 to TRBJ2-7; D assignment may be TRBD1 or TRBD2 (5 bases each). Germline CDR1 is MNHNS and CDR2 is SASEGT. The CDR3 runs 14 residues. The V and J ends lost 7 bases and 6 bases respectively, with 19 bases between them. As DNA, the CDR3 is TGTGCCAGCAACCCTCCGGGACCACTTCCCGAGCAGTACTTC. This gives the protein CASNPPGPLPEQYF.

V and J are TRBV25-1 and TRBJ2-1; TRBD2 agrees at 10 bases. The germline gives CDR1 MGHDK, CDR2 SYGVNS. The CDR3 consists of 17 residues. V shed 1 base and J 4 bases; nucleotides not matched to a gene: 7. The CDR3 DNA sequence: TGTGCCAGCAGTGAATTTTCTAGCGGGAGAGAGTACAATGAGCAGTTCTTC. Residues: CASSEFSSGREYNEQFF.

In this sample, this clone turned up once. The chain uses TRBV11-2 and TRBJ2-7, with D unresolved. The V gene's germline CDR1 is SGHAT and CDR2 FQNNGV. CDR3 length: 15 amino acids. Trimming stripped 0 bases from V and 5 bases from J, with 14 bases between. CDR3 amino acids: CASSLDKPQVHEQYF. The DNA of the CDR3 is TGTGCCAGCAGCTTAGATAAGCCCCAGGTCCACGAGCAGTACTTC.

This rearrangement joins TRBV29-1 to TRBJ2-1; D is possibly TRBD1 (7 bases). Between the trimmed V and J ends, which lost 7 bases and 5 bases, there was a span of 15 bases. The V gene's germline CDR1 is SQVTM and CDR2 ANQGSEA. The CDR3 has 13 amino acids. CDR3 sequence reads: CSGAGQSHNEQFF. CDR3 nucleotide sequence: TGCAGCGGGGCGGGACAGAGCCACAATGAGCAGTTCTTC.

This clone was observed once. In DNA, the CDR3 is TGTGCCAGCAGTCTGGACAGGGTCAATCAGCCCCAGCATTTT. Encoded protein: CASSLDRVNQPQHF. This chain uses TRBV2 with TRBJ1-5; TRBD1 aligns across 8 bases. This CDR3 spans 14 amino acids. The trim removed 5 bases at V and 3 bases at J, leaving 3 bases unmatched. Germline lookup yields CDR1 SNHLY and CDR2 FYNNEI.

V is TRBV7-8 and J is TRBJ1-5; possibly TRBD1 for D (5 bases). V was pared by 5 bases and J by 3 bases, with 11 bases between. Germline CDR1 SGHVS, CDR2 FQNEAQ. There are 14 residues in the CDR3. DNA for the CDR3: TGTGCCAGCAGCCCTACAGGACTCAATCAGCCCCAGCATTTT. It yields the protein CASSPTGLNQPQHF.

This clone was recorded only once. The chain employs TRBV18 and TRBJ2-7; no reliable D call. This CDR3 comprises 15 residues. Germline assignment: CDR1 KGHSH and CDR2 LQKENI. Between the trimmed V and J ends, which lost 3 bases and 0 bases, there was a span of 12 bases. The CDR3 nucleotides are TGTGCCAGCTCACCCCTGGCGACCTTCTCCTACGAGCAGTACTTC. It translates to CASSPLATFSYEQYF.

In the case of this clone: Other DNA sequences within the sample encode an identical CDR3. The gene calls are TRBV28 and TRBJ2-7, with D unclear. The CDR3 is made up of 13 amino acids. The germline V gene encodes CDR1 MDHEN and CDR2 SYDVKM. Trimming took off 2 bases at V and 0 bases at J, with 5 bases between the two ends. The DNA for the CDR3 is TGTGCCAGCAGTTTAGGCGGCTCCTACGAGCAGTACTTC. This gives the protein CASSLGGSYEQYF.

J is TRBJ2-7 and V is TRBV27, with D hard to call. CDR1 MNHEY and CDR2 SMNVEV come from the germline V gene (reference sequence). This CDR3 comprises 14 residues. Trimming cost V 6 bases and J 0 bases, with 12 bases left between them. CDR3 region: CASRYSWSSYEQYF. Here the CDR3 DNA reads TGTGCCAGCAGATATAGCTGGAGCTCCTACGAGCAGTACTTC.